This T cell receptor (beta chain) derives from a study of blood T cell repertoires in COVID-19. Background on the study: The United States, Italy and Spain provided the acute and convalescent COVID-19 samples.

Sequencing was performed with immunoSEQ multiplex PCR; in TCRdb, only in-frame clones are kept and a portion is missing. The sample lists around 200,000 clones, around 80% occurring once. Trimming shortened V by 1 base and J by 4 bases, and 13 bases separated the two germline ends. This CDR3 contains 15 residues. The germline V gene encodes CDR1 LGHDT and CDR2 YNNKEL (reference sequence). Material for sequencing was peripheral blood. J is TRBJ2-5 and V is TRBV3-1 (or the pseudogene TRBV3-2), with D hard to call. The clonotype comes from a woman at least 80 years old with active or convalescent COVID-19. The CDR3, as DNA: TGTGCCAGCAGCCAAGTACTGGGTTCAGGAGAGACCCAGTACTTC. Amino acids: CASSQVLGSGETQYF.